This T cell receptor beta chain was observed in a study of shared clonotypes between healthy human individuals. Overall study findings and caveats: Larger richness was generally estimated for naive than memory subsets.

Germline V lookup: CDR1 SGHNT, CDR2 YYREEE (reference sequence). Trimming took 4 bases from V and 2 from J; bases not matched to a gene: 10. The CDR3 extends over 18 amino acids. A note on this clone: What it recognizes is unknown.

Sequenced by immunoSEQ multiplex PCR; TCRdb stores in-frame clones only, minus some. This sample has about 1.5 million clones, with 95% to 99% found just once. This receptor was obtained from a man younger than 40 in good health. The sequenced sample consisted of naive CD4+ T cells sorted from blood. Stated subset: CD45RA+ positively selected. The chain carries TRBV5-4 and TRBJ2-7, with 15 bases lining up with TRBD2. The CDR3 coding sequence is TGTGCCAGCAGCGGCGGACTAGCGGGAGGGGTAAAAACCTACGAGCAGTACTTC. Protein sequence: CASSGGLAGGVKTYEQYF. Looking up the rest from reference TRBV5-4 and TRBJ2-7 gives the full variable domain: ETGVTQSPTHLIKTRGQQVTLRCSSQSGHNTVSWYQQALGQGPQFIFQYYREEENGRGNFPPRFSGLQFPNYSSELNVNALELDDSALYLCASSGGLAGGVKTYEQYFGPGTRLTVT.